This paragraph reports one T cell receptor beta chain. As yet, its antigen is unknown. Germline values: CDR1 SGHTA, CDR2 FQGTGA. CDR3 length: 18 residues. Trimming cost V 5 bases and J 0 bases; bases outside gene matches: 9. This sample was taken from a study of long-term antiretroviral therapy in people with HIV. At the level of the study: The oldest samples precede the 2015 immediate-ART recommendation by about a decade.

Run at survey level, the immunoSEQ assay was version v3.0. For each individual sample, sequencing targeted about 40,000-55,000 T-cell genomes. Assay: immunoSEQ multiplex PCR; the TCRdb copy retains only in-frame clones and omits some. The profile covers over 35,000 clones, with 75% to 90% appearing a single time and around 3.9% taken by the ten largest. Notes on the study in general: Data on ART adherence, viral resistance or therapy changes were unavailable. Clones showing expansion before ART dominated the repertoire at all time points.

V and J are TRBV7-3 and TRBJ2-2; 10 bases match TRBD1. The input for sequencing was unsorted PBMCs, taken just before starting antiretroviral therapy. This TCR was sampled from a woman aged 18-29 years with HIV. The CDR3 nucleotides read TGTGCCAGCAGCCCCTCCCGGGGACAGGGGACGAACACCGGGGAGCTGTTTTTT. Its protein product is CASSPSRGQGTNTGELFF.